This TCR beta chain stems from a study of blood T cell repertoires in COVID-19 (TCRdb year 2020). With respect to the entire study: Collaborator samples came from the United States, Italy and Spain and covered acute and convalescent phases of COVID-19. Samples were obtained from the ongoing ImmuneRACE study (first 160 participants) and from 1,200 or so subjects provided by 6 global collaborators. Deeply sampled blood TCRbeta repertoires from subjects exposed to, actively infected with, or recovered from COVID-19 were included in the dataset. A freely available public database, intended as a resource for researchers studying the immune response to SARS-CoV-2, is where the repertoires were released. The material from the prospective study consisted of cDNA or gDNA derived from T cells, B-cell-depleted T cells, or PBMCs. HLA class I and class II types, where available, came from metadata supplied by the sample provider rather than from assay-based typing. A de-identified subject ID, COVID-19 status, age in years and sex were almost always included in the sample metadata. Findings and caveats that apply to the study as a whole: Clinical and demographic metadata were provided uncurated, with the amount varying by source and participant.

Collaborating institutions collected whole blood in K2EDTA tubes following their own protocols. For TCRbeta analysis, collaborators shipped samples as frozen whole blood, isolated PBMCs, or DNA extracted from either of those sample types. The immunoSEQ Assay, a bias-controlled multiplex PCR, was used to amplify TCRbeta CDR3 regions from genomic DNA. The original methods were these. Within the assay, amplification of reference gene primers was used to estimate how many nucleated cells each sample contained. To quantify the absolute abundance of each unique TCRbeta CDR3 rearrangement, sequence reads were collapsed and filtered. For each sample, productive Simpson clonality was calculated by taking the square root of Simpson's diversity index across productive rearrangements. Entries here come from immuneACCESS through TCRdb and include only in-frame sequences with V and J called. Some clones fail to appear in such tables; in the studies checked, an unresolved V gene covers under half of the shortfall, and the cause of the remainder is unknown. The V and J calls and clone size were taken over from that table, and D and trimming were inferred from the DNA. Counted in this sample were under 200,000 clones; more than 70% of them appeared once. Clones ranked in the top ten supply around 6% of the sample.

Notes on this clone: Its antigen is unknown. Per-base quality was not reported, and no clone a single base away is much larger than it.

CDR1 MNHEY and CDR2 SMNVEV were looked up in the germline V gene (reference sequence). Ends trimmed: V by 1 base, J by 1 base; bases unmatched to a gene: 7. From the cysteine through the phenylalanine, the CDR3 covers 17 amino acids. The entry retains the CDR3 DNA only, 51 bases that are in frame from base 1. This receptor was identified in a man aged 35 to 55 with active or convalescent COVID-19. Sequencing was done on a sample of peripheral blood. The rearranged chain carries TRBV27 and TRBJ1-5; TRBD1 agrees with 7 junctional bases. The encoded CDR3 is CASSLWTGIGSNQPQHF. The sequenced DNA: TGTGCCAGCAGTTTATGGACAGGAATCGGGAGCAATCAGCCCCAGCATTTT.